Detailed here is one T cell receptor (beta chain). This entry comes from a study of shared T cell receptors in the human thymus. This CDR3 region has 15 residues. The junction had 8 bases not matched to a gene; V was cut back by 6 bases and J by 5 bases. Germline CDR1 reads LNHDA; CDR2 reads SQIVND (reference sequence). Profiled with immunoSEQ multiplex PCR; TCRdb holds only in-frame clones, not every one. The repertoire holds just under 550,000 clones, with about 84% as singletons. The data also belong to a second study, concerning human thymus T cells. Turning to that study: Corrective surgery for congenital heart defects was being performed on the healthy Finnish infants who were the donors.

J is TRBJ2-1 and V is TRBV19; 9 bases are a match to TRBD2. The sample taken for sequencing was thymocytes. The source is a boy younger than two with a congenital heart defect. CDR3 residues: CASSYSGSAHNEQFF. As DNA, the CDR3 is TGTGCCAGTAGCTATAGCGGGAGTGCACACAATGAGCAGTTCTTC.